One T cell receptor beta chain is described in this entry. This specimen comes from a study of T cell responses to AZD1222 COVID-19 vaccine. Profiling relied on immunoSEQ multiplex PCR, and the TCRdb table lists in-frame clones only, not all of them. The repertoire holds about 140,000 clones, roughly 92% seen once, with 5% in the top ten. The germline CDR1 and CDR2 sequences are KGHSH and LQKENI. V lost 3 bases and J lost 4; bases outside the gene matches: 5. The CDR3 has 15 amino acids. The chain employs TRBV18 and TRBJ1-3, with TRBD1 matching 8 bases. The source is an adult in good health. This specimen consisted of peripheral blood, obtained on day 0 of AZD1222 vaccination. The CDR3 DNA is TGTGCCAGCTCACCGACGACAGGGGAAGGAAACACCATATATTTT. Protein product: CASSPTTGEGNTIYF.